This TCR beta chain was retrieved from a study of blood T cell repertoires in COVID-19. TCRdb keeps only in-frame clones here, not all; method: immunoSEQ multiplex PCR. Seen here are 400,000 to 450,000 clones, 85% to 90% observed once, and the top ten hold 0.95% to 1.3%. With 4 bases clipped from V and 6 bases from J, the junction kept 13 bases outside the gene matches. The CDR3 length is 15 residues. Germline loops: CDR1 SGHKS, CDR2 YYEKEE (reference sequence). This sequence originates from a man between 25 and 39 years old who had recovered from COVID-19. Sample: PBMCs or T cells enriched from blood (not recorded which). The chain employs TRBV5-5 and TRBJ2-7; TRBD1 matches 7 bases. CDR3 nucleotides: TGTGCCAGCAGCACGACCTTCTCGACAGGGATCGAGCAGTACTTC. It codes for CASSTTFSTGIEQYF.